The 22 T cell receptor beta chains reported below all come from one sample, sequenced in a study of cytomegalovirus exposure and HLA in healthy donors. A multiplex PCR was run with 60 Vbeta primers and 13 Jbeta primers. TCRdb's table, derived via immunoSEQ multiplex PCR, lists solely in-frame clones and lacks some. Of approximately 160,000 clones in the sample, approximately 84% are singletons; the top ten hold roughly 5.2%. Sequenced: PBMCs. All receptors come from a girl aged 10 to 17 in good health and CMV-seropositive.

V and J are TRBV19 and TRBJ1-2, with 9 bases lining up with TRBD1. This CDR3 is 16 amino acids long. Losses at the gene ends were 1 base for V and 7 bases for J; bases not matched to a gene: 10. CDR1 LNHDA and CDR2 SQIVND come from the germline V gene (reference sequence). The CDR3 DNA reads as TGTGCCAGTAGTATAGCGTCCGGACAGGGGACTCCTGGCTACACCTTC. Protein: CASSIASGQGTPGYTF.

This sequence joins TRBV7-9 and TRBJ1-1; D is possibly TRBD1 (5 bases). The CDR3 covers 14 residues. Looked up from germline, CDR1 is SEHNR and CDR2 is FQNEAQ (reference sequence). Trimming cost V 5 bases and J 4 bases, with 14 bases left between them. CDR3 DNA: TGTGCCAGCAGCCCCGACAGCCCCAGCACTGAAGCTTTCTTT. Its translation is CASSPDSPSTEAFF.

The CDR3, as DNA: TGTGCCAGCAGCTTACAGGGTACGGACACTGAAGCTTTCTTT. Amino acid sequence: CASSLQGTDTEAFF. The gene calls are TRBV7-3 and TRBJ1-1, with TRBD1 as a possible D gene (5 bases). Trimming removed 2 bases at V and 3 bases at J, with 10 bases between. Germline V gives CDR1 SGHTA, CDR2 FQGTGA. The CDR3 sequence is 14 residues long.

This clone came up once. This chain joins TRBV2 and TRBJ2-3; 13 nucleotides align to TRBD2. CDR1 SNHLY and CDR2 FYNNEI come from the germline V gene. The CDR3 extends over 13 amino acids. The trim removed 10 bases at V and 5 bases at J, leaving 3 bases unmatched. The CDR3 loop is CAIRTSGGDTQYF. The CDR3 coding sequence is TGTGCCATAAGGACTAGCGGGGGAGATACGCAGTATTTT.

This clone was detected once. This chain joins TRBV5-1 and TRBJ1-2; tentatively, D is TRBD1 (6 bases). Trimming shortened V by 2 bases and J by 1 base, and 9 bases separated the two germline ends. The CDR3 sequence is 14 residues long. From germline, CDR1 is SGHRS and CDR2 YFSETQ. The CDR3 protein is CASSFGQNNYGYTF. DNA for the CDR3: TGCGCCAGCAGCTTTGGACAGAATAACTATGGCTACACCTTC.

This chain connects TRBV5-1 to TRBJ2-7; D might be TRBD1 (5 bases). V shed 1 base and J shed 2 bases, with 7 bases lying between them. This CDR3 contains 13 residues. Per germline, CDR1 SGHRS and CDR2 YFSETQ. The DNA for the CDR3 is TGCGCCAGCAGCTTGCCAGGGACCTACGAGCAGTACTTC. Its translation is CASSLPGTYEQYF.

V is TRBV7-9 and J is TRBJ1-1, with 9 bases aligning to TRBD1. There are 15 residues in the CDR3. J lost 1 base, V lost 4 bases, and 4 bases had no gene match. Looked up from germline, CDR1 is SEHNR and CDR2 is FQNEAQ (reference sequence). Here the CDR3 DNA reads TGTGCCAGCAGCTCGACAGGGGGGGCGAACACTGAAGCTTTCTTT. It specifies CASSSTGGANTEAFF.

The chain carries TRBV5-8 and TRBJ1-2; maybe TRBD1 (6 bases). CDR3 length: 15 amino acids. V lost 1 base, J lost 4 bases, and 14 bases lay in between. Germline lookup yields CDR1 SGHTS and CDR2 YDEGEE. DNA of the CDR3: TGTGCCAGCAGCTTGTTACAGGGAGATGTCTATGGCTACACCTTC. This gives the protein CASSLLQGDVYGYTF.

The chain recombines TRBV19 with TRBJ2-7, with D tentatively TRBD2 (5 bases). The ends were cut back, 1 base at V and 5 bases at J, with 15 bases in the middle. Per the germline V gene, CDR1 is LNHDA and CDR2 is SQIVND (reference sequence). This CDR3 comprises 15 residues. DNA of the CDR3: TGTGCCAGTAGTATAGGCCGGGGATTGTTCCACGAGCAGTACTTC. It yields the protein CASSIGRGLFHEQYF.

This rearrangement joins TRBV28 to TRBJ1-6, with D possibly being TRBD1 (5 bases). This CDR3 contains 15 residues. Germline CDR1 is MDHEN and CDR2 is SYDVKM. V was clipped by 5 bases and J by 10 bases, with 18 bases between them. The CDR3 DNA reads as TGTGCCAGCAGTGACTCCCAATTCAAGGGGTCACCCCTCCACTTT. It codes for CASSDSQFKGSPLHF.

This rearrangement joins TRBV4-2 to TRBJ1-2, with 7 positions matching TRBD1. Germline-derived CDR1 and CDR2 are LGHNA and YNFKEQ. This CDR3 has 14 amino acids. With V trimmed by 4 bases and J by 6 bases, 8 bases remained unmatched. The CDR3 region has the DNA TGTGCCAGCAGCCTCGGAGGGGGCCCAAATGGCTACACCTTC. Translation: CASSLGGGPNGYTF.

This chain joins TRBV5-4 and TRBJ2-4; 7 bases fit TRBD2. Germline lookup yields CDR1 SGHNT and CDR2 YYREEE (reference sequence). V lost 4 bases, J lost 4 bases, and 5 bases stayed unmatched. The CDR3 is made up of 14 amino acids. The CDR3 bases are TGTGCCAGCAGCCCCGGGGGGTCGAAAAACATTCAGTACTTC. Its protein is CASSPGGSKNIQYF.

The V call is TRBV20-1, the J call TRBJ1-1; no firm D call. The CDR3 is 11 amino acids. The ends were cut back, 0 bases at V and 7 bases at J, with 6 bases in the middle. Germline CDR1 reads DFQATT; CDR2 reads SNEGSKA (reference sequence). CDR3 loop: CSARESGEAFF. CDR3 sequence (DNA): TGCAGTGCTAGAGAATCAGGTGAAGCTTTCTTT.

J is TRBJ2-7 and V is TRBV7-9; TRBD1 agrees at 10 bases. Unmatched junction bases numbered 7, after V lost 5 bases and J lost 3 bases. The CDR3 sequence is 15 residues long. Germline CDR1 reads SEHNR; CDR2 reads FQNEAQ (reference sequence). CDR3 nucleotides: TGTGCCAGCAGCCCCGTCTGGGACAGGGGCTACGAGCAGTACTTC. Its translation is CASSPVWDRGYEQYF. The complete variable domain, with remaining parts taken from reference TRBV7-9 and TRBJ2-7, reads DTGVSQNPRHKITKRGQNVTFRCDPISEHNRLYWYRQTLGQGPEFLTYFQNEAQLEKSRLLSDRFSAERPKGSFSTLEIQRTEQGDSAMYLCASSPVWDRGYEQYFGPGTRLTVT.

Here the CDR3 reads CASRRGTSGGRDNEQFF. DNA for the CDR3: TGTGCCAGCAGACGAGGGACTAGCGGGGGCCGTGACAATGAGCAGTTCTTC. This rearrangement joins TRBV7-6 to TRBJ2-1; the match to TRBD2 covers 14 bases. CDR3 length: 17 residues. Unmatched junction bases numbered 9, after V lost 6 bases and J lost 5 bases. Germline loops: CDR1 SGHVS, CDR2 FNYEAQ.

This sequence joins TRBV18 and TRBJ1-1; 7 positions match TRBD1. CDR3 length: 14 amino acids. Looked up from germline, CDR1 is KGHSH and CDR2 is LQKENI. J was trimmed by 4 bases and V by 3 bases; bases with no gene match: 5. CDR3 region: CASSPAGGSTEAFF. The CDR3, as DNA: TGTGCCAGCTCACCGGCAGGGGGGTCCACTGAAGCTTTCTTT.

This clone was detected only once. This sequence joins TRBV12-1 and TRBJ1-1; no DNA check was done on the table's D call, TRBD1. TRBV12-1 is a listed pseudogene. The CDR3 spans 14 residues. The chain's CDR3 is CASSFTTGPEIAFF. The CDR3 coding sequence is TGTGCCAGCAGCTTTACGACAGGGCCCGAGATAGCTTTCTTT.

V usage is TRBV2 and J usage is TRBJ1-3; perhaps TRBD1 as D (5 bases). Germline V gene data show CDR1 as SNHLY and CDR2 as FYNNEI. Trimming removed 3 bases at V and 0 bases at J, with 6 bases between. The CDR3 is made up of 14 amino acids. The CDR3 here is CASSDQGSGNTIYF. The DNA for the CDR3 is TGTGCCAGCAGTGATCAGGGCTCTGGAAACACCATATATTTT.

The chain recombines TRBV5-6 with TRBJ2-3, with D perhaps TRBD1 (6 bases). This CDR3 has 16 residues. Germline loops: CDR1 SGHDT, CDR2 YYEEEE. The ends were cut back, 6 bases at V and 2 bases at J, with 19 bases in the middle. CDR3 loop: CASTFQGQVHTDTQYF. The CDR3 coding sequence is TGTGCCAGCACCTTCCAGGGGCAGGTCCACACAGATACGCAGTATTTT.

This rearrangement joins TRBV7-9 to TRBJ1-5; D call uncertain. The length of the CDR3 is 12 residues. Germline V gives CDR1 SEHNR, CDR2 FQNEAQ (reference sequence). V was pared by 5 bases and J by 7 bases, with 9 bases between. The CDR3 region has the DNA TGTGCCAGCAGCGACCGAGGACAGCCCCAGCATTTT. Encoded protein: CASSDRGQPQHF.

The chain combines TRBV10-1 with TRBJ1-1; no clear D gene. Trimming removed 1 base from V and 3 bases from J, with 6 bases in between. The CDR3 has 13 amino acids. Germline lookup yields CDR1 WNHNN and CDR2 SYGVQD (reference sequence). The CDR3 loop reads CASSELEDTEAFF. The DNA of the CDR3 is TGCGCCAGCAGTGAGTTGGAGGACACTGAAGCTTTCTTT.

This clone was counted only a few times. The rearrangement links TRBV5-8 to TRBJ1-2, with TRBD1 as a possible D gene (5 bases). Germline assignment: CDR1 SGHTS and CDR2 YDEGEE. This CDR3 contains 16 residues. Trimming shortened V by 1 base and J by 5 bases, and 18 bases separated the two germline ends. The chain's CDR3 is CASSLSPSGGSYGYTF. In nucleotides, the CDR3 is TGTGCCAGCAGCTTGAGTCCGTCCGGGGGGAGTTATGGCTACACCTTC.